The 3 T cell receptor beta chains reported below all come from one sample, sequenced in a study of Ad26.COV2.S vaccination and SARS-CoV-2 variants (dated by TCRdb to 2020 to 2023). The library came from the immunoSEQ multiplex PCR assay. The immuneACCESS repertoire file appears here via TCRdb, limited to in-frame rearrangements. These files lack a portion of the clones; in checked studies, under half of the deficit traces to unresolved V genes, and the cause of the others is not known. The sample table holds 300,000 to 400,000 clones, of which around four fifths were seen once. The top ten hold 2.1% of the sample. The treatment or condition label for this specimen denotes: 15 to 20 received Ad26.COV2.S at low or high dose, single or two shots; about 5 received placebo; per-sample allocation not given. For vaccine and placebo recipients, the sequenced repertoires came from samples collected on day 63 after the first injection.

Sequences were derived from peripheral blood, sampled in a trial of Ad26.COV2.S vaccine versus placebo. These TCRs come from a person between 18 and 60 years old who received the Ad26.COV2.S COVID-19 vaccine or a placebo.

The rearrangement links TRBV10-3 to TRBJ1-2, with D unclear. The germline CDR1 and CDR2 sequences are ENHRY and SYGVKD. The CDR3 runs 14 residues. V lost 0 bases and J lost 2, with 7 bases in between. The CDR3 DNA is TGTGCCATCAGTGAGTCGTGGGGAAACTATGGCTACACCTTC. Translated, it gives CAISESWGNYGYTF.

The genes are TRBV29-1 and TRBJ2-1, with TRBD2 matching 7 bases. The V gene end was trimmed by 4 bases and the J gene end by 1 base; junction bases not matched to a gene: 4. Germline V lookup: CDR1 SQVTM, CDR2 ANQGSEA. The length of the CDR3 is 14 residues. CDR3 protein: CSVARGVSYNEQFF. Written as DNA, the CDR3 is TGCAGCGTTGCTCGGGGGGTGTCCTACAATGAGCAGTTCTTC.

On this clone: The junction does not match germline at one end; this may be a read error. The rearrangement joins TRBV18 to TRBJ2-7; 11 nucleotides agree with TRBD2. This CDR3 has 14 residues. Germline CDR1 reads KGHSH; CDR2 reads LQKENI. The CDR3 reads CASSTPGLAVEQYF. CDR3 sequence (DNA): TGTGCCAGCTCAACACCGGGACTAGCGGTCGAGCAGTACTTC.